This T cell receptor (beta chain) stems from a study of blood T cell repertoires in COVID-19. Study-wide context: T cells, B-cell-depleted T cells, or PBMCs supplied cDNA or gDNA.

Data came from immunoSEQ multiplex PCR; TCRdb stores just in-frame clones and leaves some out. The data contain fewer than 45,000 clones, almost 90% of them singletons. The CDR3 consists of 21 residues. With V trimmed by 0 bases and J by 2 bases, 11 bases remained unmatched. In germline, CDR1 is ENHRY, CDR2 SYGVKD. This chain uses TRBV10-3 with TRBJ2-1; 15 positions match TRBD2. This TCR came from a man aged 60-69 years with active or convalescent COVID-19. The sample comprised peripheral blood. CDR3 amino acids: CAISESKGTGTSGRTYNEQFF. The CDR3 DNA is TGTGCCATCAGTGAGTCGAAGGGAACCGGGACTAGCGGGAGGACCTACAATGAGCAGTTCTTC.